The 30 T cell receptor beta chains reported below all come from one sample, sequenced in a study of blood T cell repertoires in COVID-19. The repertoire was sequenced with immunoSEQ multiplex PCR; TCRdb's copy has only in-frame clones and lacks some. Seen here are 250,000 to 300,000 clones, roughly 88% observed once, and the top ten hold roughly 2%. The sequencing input was PBMCs or T cells enriched from blood (not recorded which). Receptors were obtained from a woman in her 40s with acute COVID-19.

J is TRBJ1-6 and V is TRBV19, with a weak D call TRBD1 (6 bases). CDR1 is LNHDA, CDR2 SQIVND, per germline (reference sequence). This CDR3 contains 15 residues. V was clipped by 1 base and J by 7 bases, with 11 bases between them. The CDR3 here is CASSIVQGSNSPLHF. The DNA for the CDR3 is TGTGCCAGTAGTATAGTCCAGGGGAGCAATTCACCCCTCCACTTT.

The chain employs TRBV3-1 (or the pseudogene TRBV3-2) and TRBJ2-5; unclear D gene. The ends were cut back, 0 bases at V and 5 bases at J, with 13 bases in the middle. Germline V gives CDR1 LGHDT, CDR2 YNNKEL (reference sequence). There are 15 residues in the CDR3. The CDR3 reads CASSQESSFGETQYF. DNA for the CDR3: TGTGCCAGCAGCCAAGAATCTAGTTTCGGGGAGACCCAGTACTTC.

The rearrangement joins TRBV2 to TRBJ2-1; 12 nucleotides match TRBD1. Germline V gene data show CDR1 as SNHLY and CDR2 as FYNNEI. Trimming cost V 5 bases and J 7 bases; bases outside gene matches: 6. This CDR3 is built from 15 residues. The CDR3 nucleotides are TGTGCCAGCAGTTGGGACAGGGGGCATCGAAATGAGCAGTTCTTC. Protein: CASSWDRGHRNEQFF.

The chain links TRBV9 to TRBJ1-2, with D possibly being TRBD1 (5 bases). The CDR3 sequence is 13 residues long. V was trimmed by 2 bases and J by 2 bases, leaving 7 bases between them. Looked up from germline, CDR1 is SGDLS and CDR2 is YYNGEE. CDR3 sequence reads: CASSVDINYGYTF. The DNA for the CDR3 is TGTGCCAGCAGCGTGGACATCAACTATGGCTACACCTTC.

The rearrangement uses TRBV29-1 and TRBJ1-2; the match to TRBD1 covers 9 bases. From germline, CDR1 is SQVTM and CDR2 ANQGSEA. CDR3 length equals 12 residues. CDR3 sequence: CTTGGSGYGYTF. CDR3 DNA sequence: TGCACCACAGGGGGCTCAGGCTATGGCTACACCTTC.

The J gene is TRBJ2-1, the V gene TRBV5-1, with 9 bases aligning to TRBD2. The CDR3 consists of 14 residues. Trimming removed 1 base from V and 8 bases from J; junction bases left unmatched: 4. Germline CDR1 SGHRS, CDR2 YFSETQ. The CDR3, as DNA: TGCGCCAGCAGCTTGTGGCGGGAGGGGGATGAGCAGTTCTTC. Amino acids: CASSLWREGDEQFF.

V gene TRBV6-5 combines with J gene TRBJ1-5, with TRBD1 matching over 7 bases. The CDR3 totals 12 residues. Germline CDR1 and CDR2: MNHEY and SVGAGI. Losses at the gene ends were 7 bases for V and 7 bases for J; bases not matched to a gene: 4. The DNA for the CDR3 is TGTGCCAGCAAAAACAGGGGCCAGCCCCAGCATTTT. It yields the protein CASKNRGQPQHF.

This clone was picked up one time. This sequence joins TRBV7-8 and TRBJ2-7; 9 bases agree with TRBD1. Germline values: CDR1 SGHVS, CDR2 FQNEAQ. The CDR3 is 15 amino acids. The V and J ends lost 8 bases and 3 bases, in that order; junction bases with no gene match: 11. Here the CDR3 reads CASRNDRGKLYEQYF. The CDR3 coding sequence is TGTGCCAGCCGAAACGACAGGGGGAAACTCTACGAGCAGTACTTC.

V gene TRBV18 combines with J gene TRBJ2-3; TRBD2 might be the D (6 bases). Trimming pared 5 bases from V and 3 bases from J, leaving 18 bases between. Germline CDR1 KGHSH, CDR2 LQKENI. CDR3 size: 16 residues. The CDR3 loop reads CASSASWGGETDTQYF. The CDR3 DNA follows: TGTGCCAGCTCAGCGTCTTGGGGCGGGGAGACAGATACGCAGTATTTT.

The rearrangement uses TRBV30 and TRBJ1-2, with 9 bases lining up with TRBD1. The CDR3 length is 17 residues. Germline CDR1 is GTSNPN and CDR2 is SVGIG (reference sequence). The J segment lost 4 bases and the V segment lost 1 base, leaving 13 bases of the junction unmatched. The CDR3 bases are TGTGCCTGGAGTGCAGGGACAGGGCACGTCCGGGGCTATGGCTACACCTTC. Translated, it gives CAWSAGTGHVRGYGYTF.

The J gene is TRBJ1-5, the V gene TRBV13; 8 bases line up with TRBD1. Germline CDR1 PRHDT, CDR2 FYEKMQ (reference sequence). With 4 bases clipped from V and 0 bases from J, the junction kept 5 bases outside the gene matches. The CDR3 consists of 16 residues. CDR3 nucleotides: TGTGCCAGCAGCTCCGCAGGGGGCAATAGCAATCAGCCCCAGCATTTT. Amino acids: CASSSAGGNSNQPQHF.

The chain recombines TRBV19 with TRBJ2-1; the D gene is possibly TRBD2 (6 bases). The CDR3 extends over 16 amino acids. Trimming took off 4 bases at V and 4 bases at J, with 17 bases between the two ends. CDR1 is LNHDA, CDR2 SQIVND, per germline (reference sequence). The CDR3 sequence: CASSKRSRRDYNEQFF. DNA of the CDR3: TGTGCCAGTAGTAAACGTAGCAGGAGGGATTACAATGAGCAGTTCTTC.

The V call is TRBV6-2 or TRBV6-3, the J call TRBJ1-1, with no clear D. The CDR3 runs 11 residues. V lost 4 bases and J lost 7, with 7 bases in between. Germline V gives CDR1 MNHEY, CDR2 SVGEGT. CDR3 in DNA: TGTGCCAGCAGTTTCGCAGGTGAAGCTTTCTTT. This encodes CASSFAGEAFF.

V gene TRBV10-1 combines with J gene TRBJ2-7; unclear D gene. This CDR3 spans 15 amino acids. With 8 bases removed from V and 0 bases from J, the gap between germline ends came to 17 bases. Germline CDR1 is WNHNN and CDR2 is SYGVQD (reference sequence). CDR3 residues: CASVFAGRVSYEQYF. The CDR3 DNA sequence: TGCGCCAGCGTCTTCGCAGGAAGAGTCTCCTACGAGCAGTACTTC.

As DNA, the CDR3 is TGTGCCAGCAGTGCCCCGACAGGGGGCGAATTTGGGCAGTACTTC. This translates into CASSAPTGGEFGQYF. The chain employs TRBV28 and TRBJ2-7; 10 bases are shared with TRBD1. Germline-derived CDR1 and CDR2 are MDHEN and SYDVKM. The V segment lost 5 bases and the J segment 9 bases; nucleotides outside the gene matches: 13. The length of the CDR3 is 15 residues.

In this sample, this clone turned up once. The genes are TRBV23-1 and TRBJ1-6; the D is unclear. TRBV23-1 is recorded as an ORF, its role being uncertain. There are 17 residues in the CDR3. The germline V and J ends were trimmed by 0 bases and 3 bases, with 12 bases remaining between them. The CDR3 sequence is CASSQSNHWYYNSPLHF. DNA of the CDR3: TGCGCCAGCAGTCAATCTAACCACTGGTACTATAATTCACCCCTCCACTTT.

The chain combines TRBV7-6 with TRBJ2-2, with a weak D call TRBD1 (6 bases). CDR1 and CDR2 from the germline V gene are SGHVS and FNYEAQ. The V end lost 0 bases, the J end lost 2 bases, and 16 bases lay between the germline ends. This CDR3 comprises 18 residues. The CDR3 DNA sequence: TGTGCCAGCAGCTTAGCCCCTATTTTGGGGGCCAACACCGGGGAGCTGTTTTTT. This gives the protein CASSLAPILGANTGELFF.

This clone was observed a few times. The genes are TRBV7-2 and TRBJ1-1; weak D call: TRBD1 (5 bases). CDR3 size: 13 residues. The germline V gene has CDR1 SGHTA and CDR2 FQGNSA. V shed 3 bases and J shed 2 bases, with 7 bases lying between them. CDR3: CASSFGGNTEAFF. The DNA for the CDR3 is TGTGCCAGCAGCTTCGGGGGTAACACTGAAGCTTTCTTT.

The chain combines TRBV30 with TRBJ2-7, with 10 bases aligning to TRBD2. Germline V gene lookup returns CDR1 GTSNPN and CDR2 SVGIG (reference sequence). The CDR3 runs 16 residues. After removal of 0 bases from V and 3 bases from J, the junction contained 8 bases not matched to a gene. The CDR3 is CAWSVLVTSGIYEQYF. Written as DNA, the CDR3 is TGTGCCTGGAGTGTACTGGTCACTAGCGGGATCTACGAGCAGTACTTC.

The chain joins TRBV4-1 to TRBJ2-3; 10 nucleotides match TRBD2. The CDR3 length is 19 residues. J gave up 5 bases and V 0 bases, and 14 bases lay outside the gene matches. CDR1 is MGHRA, CDR2 YSYEKL, per germline. As DNA, the CDR3 is TGCGCCAGCAGCCAAGAGGGGTTTGGAGCGGGAGGGAGTGGAGATACGCAGTATTTT. Its protein is CASSQEGFGAGGSGDTQYF.

The rearrangement joins TRBV27 to TRBJ2-7; D may be TRBD1 (6 bases). Trimming left V 7 bases short and J 5 bases short, with 12 bases between. CDR1 and CDR2 from the germline V gene are MNHEY and SMNVEV (reference sequence). This CDR3 has 12 residues. CDR3 nucleotide sequence: TGTGCCAGCACGAACAGGGCGGACGAGCAGTACTTC. Protein: CASTNRADEQYF.

The chain couples TRBV7-8 to TRBJ2-3; the D gene is possibly TRBD1 (6 bases). The germline gives CDR1 SGHVS, CDR2 FQNEAQ. This CDR3 region has 17 residues. Trimming removed 8 bases from V and 10 bases from J, with 31 bases in between. The CDR3 region is CASQVGARWGLGMPQYF. DNA of the CDR3: TGTGCCAGCCAGGTGGGGGCGCGGTGGGGCCTCGGAATGCCGCAGTATTTT. Filled out from reference TRBV7-8 and TRBJ2-3, the complete variable domain reads GAGVSQSPRYKVAKRGQDVALRCDPISGHVSLFWYQQALGQGPEFLTYFQNEAQLDKSGLPSDRFFAERPEGSVSTLKIQRTQQEDSAVYLCASQVGARWGLGMPQYFGPGTRLTVL.

This chain uses TRBV11-3 with TRBJ2-3; maybe TRBD2 (6 bases). CDR1 and CDR2 (germline): SGHNT, YENEEA. The V end was cut by 3 bases, the J end by 0 bases, with 7 bases between. This CDR3 has 14 amino acids. CDR3 sequence: CASSFGTSTDTQYF. The CDR3 DNA is TGTGCCAGCAGCTTCGGGACTAGCACAGATACGCAGTATTTT.

This chain connects TRBV11-1 to TRBJ2-7; D uncertain. V was shortened by 1 base and J by 0 bases, with 7 bases between the two germline ends. Germline CDR1 and CDR2: SGHAT and FQDESV (reference sequence). CDR3 length: 14 amino acids. CDR3 amino acids: CASSLEQLSYEQYF. CDR3 coding DNA: TGTGCCAGCAGCTTAGAACAGCTCTCCTACGAGCAGTACTTC.

CDR3 bases: TGTGCCAGCTCGACAGGGGACACCGGGGAGCTGTTTTTT. Protein product: CASSTGDTGELFF. The V gene is TRBV18, the J gene TRBJ2-2; 8 bases match TRBD1. The CDR3 is made up of 13 amino acids. The V gene end was trimmed by 6 bases and the J gene end by 3 bases; junction bases not matched to a gene: 0. The germline V gene has CDR1 KGHSH and CDR2 LQKENI.

The chain combines TRBV2 with TRBJ1-4; the match to TRBD1 covers 9 bases. Trimming took 7 bases from V and 3 from J; bases not matched to a gene: 6. Germline CDR1 and CDR2: SNHLY and FYNNEI. The CDR3 loop spans 15 amino acids. CDR3 sequence: CASTLQGASNEKLFF. CDR3 DNA: TGTGCCAGCACTCTACAGGGGGCGTCTAATGAAAAACTGTTTTTT.

The genes are TRBV14 and TRBJ2-7; the D gene is possibly TRBD1 (5 bases). Germline V gene lookup returns CDR1 SGHDN and CDR2 FVKESK. The V and J ends lost 2 bases and 0 bases respectively, with 14 bases between them. The CDR3 covers 16 residues. In nucleotides, the CDR3 is TGTGCCAGCAGCCAAAGGGCAGGGTCATACTCCTACGAGCAGTACTTC. It is translated as CASSQRAGSYSYEQYF.

The rearrangement links TRBV9 to TRBJ1-2; perhaps TRBD1 as D (5 bases). Germline V gives CDR1 SGDLS, CDR2 YYNGEE. The CDR3 extends over 15 amino acids. Trimming took off 2 bases at V and 0 bases at J, with 11 bases between the two ends. The CDR3 protein is CASSVGRDANYGYTF. The CDR3, as DNA: TGTGCCAGCAGCGTCGGCAGGGATGCTAACTATGGCTACACCTTC.

The rearrangement links TRBV15 to TRBJ2-1; D possibly corresponds to TRBD1 (5 bases). Germline V gene data show CDR1 as LNHNV and CDR2 as YYDKDF (reference sequence). V was clipped by 3 bases and J by 1 base, with 13 bases between them. The CDR3 loop spans 16 amino acids. CDR3 loop: CATSRSQGHSYNEQFF. The CDR3 DNA follows: TGTGCCACCAGCAGGTCCCAGGGCCATTCCTACAATGAGCAGTTCTTC.

V and J are TRBV6-5 and TRBJ1-1; 10 bases match TRBD1. V lost 6 bases to trimming and J lost 5 bases; unmatched junction nucleotides: 3. Germline CDR1 reads MNHEY; CDR2 reads SVGAGI. The CDR3 contains 13 residues. CDR3 bases: TGTGCCAGCAGGGACAGGGGGGGTACTGAAGCTTTCTTT. The encoded protein is CASRDRGGTEAFF.